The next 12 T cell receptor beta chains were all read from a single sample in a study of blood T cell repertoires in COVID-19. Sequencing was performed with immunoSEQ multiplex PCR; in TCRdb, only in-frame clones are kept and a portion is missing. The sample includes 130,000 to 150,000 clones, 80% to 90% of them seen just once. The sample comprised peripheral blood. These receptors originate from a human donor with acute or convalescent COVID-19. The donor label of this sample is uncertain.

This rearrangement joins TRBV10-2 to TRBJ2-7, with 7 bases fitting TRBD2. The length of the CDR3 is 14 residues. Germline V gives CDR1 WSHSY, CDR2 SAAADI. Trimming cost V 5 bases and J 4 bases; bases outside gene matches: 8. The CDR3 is CASSPLTSTYEQYF. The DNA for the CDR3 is TGCGCCAGCAGTCCTTTGACTAGCACTTACGAGCAGTACTTC.

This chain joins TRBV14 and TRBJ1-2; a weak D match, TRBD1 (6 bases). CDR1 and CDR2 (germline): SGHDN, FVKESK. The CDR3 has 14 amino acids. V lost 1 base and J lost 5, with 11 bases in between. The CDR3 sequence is CASSQGRGRYGYTF. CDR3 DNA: TGTGCCAGCAGCCAAGGCAGGGGAAGGTATGGCTACACCTTC.

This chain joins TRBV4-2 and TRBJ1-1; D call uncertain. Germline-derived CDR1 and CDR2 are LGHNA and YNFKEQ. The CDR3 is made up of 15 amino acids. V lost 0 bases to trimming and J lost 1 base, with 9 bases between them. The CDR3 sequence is CASSQEAFRNTEAFF. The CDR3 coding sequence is TGTGCCAGCAGCCAAGAAGCTTTTCGGAACACTGAAGCTTTCTTT.

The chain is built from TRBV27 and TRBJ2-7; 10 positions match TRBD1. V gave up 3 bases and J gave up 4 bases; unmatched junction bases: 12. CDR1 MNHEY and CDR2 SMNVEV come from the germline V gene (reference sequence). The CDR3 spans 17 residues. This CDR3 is CASSFGIFGQGVYEQYF. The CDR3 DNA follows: TGTGCCAGCAGTTTTGGAATCTTCGGACAGGGGGTATACGAGCAGTACTTC.

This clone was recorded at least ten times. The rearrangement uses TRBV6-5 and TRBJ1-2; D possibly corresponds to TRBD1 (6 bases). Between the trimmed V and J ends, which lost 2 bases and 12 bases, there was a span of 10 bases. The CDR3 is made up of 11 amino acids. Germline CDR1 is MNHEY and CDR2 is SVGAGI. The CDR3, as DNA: TGTGCCAGCAGTTACGGGGACACCGACACCTTC. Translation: CASSYGDTDTF.

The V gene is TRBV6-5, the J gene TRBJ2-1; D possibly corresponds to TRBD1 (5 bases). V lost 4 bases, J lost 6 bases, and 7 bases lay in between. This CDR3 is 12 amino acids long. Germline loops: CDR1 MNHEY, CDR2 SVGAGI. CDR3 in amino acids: CASSSQGNEQFF. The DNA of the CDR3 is TGTGCCAGCAGTTCTCAGGGCAATGAGCAGTTCTTC.

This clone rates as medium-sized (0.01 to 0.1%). CDR3 in amino acids: CASSQGPEQYF. For the CDR3, the DNA is TGTGCCAGCAGCCAAGGGCCCGAGCAGTACTTC. V usage is TRBV3-1 (or the pseudogene TRBV3-2) and J usage is TRBJ2-7; D is undetermined. In germline, CDR1 is LGHDT, CDR2 YNNKEL (reference sequence). V was cut by 1 base and J by 6 bases, with 4 bases left in between. The CDR3 sequence is 11 residues long.

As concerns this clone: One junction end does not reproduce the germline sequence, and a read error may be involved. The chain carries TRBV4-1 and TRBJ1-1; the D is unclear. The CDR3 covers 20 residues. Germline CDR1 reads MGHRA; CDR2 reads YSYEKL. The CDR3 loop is CASNQEGGIRSNTRNTEAFF. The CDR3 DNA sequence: TGCGCCAGCAACCAAGAAGGCGGGATACGGAGTAATACGAGGAACACTGAAGCTTTCTTT.

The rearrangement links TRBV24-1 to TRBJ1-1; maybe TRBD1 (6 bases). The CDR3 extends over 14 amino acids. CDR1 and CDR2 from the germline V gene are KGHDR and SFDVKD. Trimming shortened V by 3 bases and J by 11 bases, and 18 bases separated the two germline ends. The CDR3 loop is CATSDPRLGGAAFF. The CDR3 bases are TGTGCCACCAGTGATCCTCGTCTAGGGGGAGCGGCTTTCTTT.

CDR3 sequence reads: CAISHRDNSYEQYF. CDR3 coding DNA: TGTGCCATCAGTCATCGGGACAATTCCTACGAGCAGTACTTC. This chain uses TRBV10-3 with TRBJ2-7; a weak D match, TRBD1 (6 bases). V dropped 5 bases and J dropped 1 base, with 12 bases sitting between them. This CDR3 comprises 14 residues. Germline V lookup: CDR1 ENHRY, CDR2 SYGVKD.

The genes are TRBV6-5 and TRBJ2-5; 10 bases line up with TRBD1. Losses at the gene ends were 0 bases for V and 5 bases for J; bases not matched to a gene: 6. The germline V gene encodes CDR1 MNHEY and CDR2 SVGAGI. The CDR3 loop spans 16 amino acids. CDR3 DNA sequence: TGTGCCAGCAGTTACTCATCCGGGACAGGGGAGGAGACCCAGTACTTC. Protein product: CASSYSSGTGEETQYF.

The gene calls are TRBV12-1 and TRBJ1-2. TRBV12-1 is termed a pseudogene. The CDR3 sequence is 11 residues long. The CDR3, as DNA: TGTGCCAGCACCCGAGGTCAAGGCTACACCTTC. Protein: CASTRGQGYTF.